Below are 17 T cell receptor beta chains sequenced from a single sample in a study of Graves' ophthalmopathy and Graves' hyperthyroidism. The authors amplified TCR beta CDR3 regions from RNA transcripts. Second-round multiplex PCR followed a first-round RT-PCR using HTBI primers. TCRdb passed the multiplex PCR reads through MiXCR, listing each CDR3 protein once. The sample holds 680,000 or so distinct CDR3 sequences, 22% seen once. Sequencing was performed on peripheral blood. The receptor source for this set is a woman aged 18-29 years with stable Graves' hyperthyroidism. Some clones in this sample may be carry-over from other donors' samples.

This clonotype was seen many times. The V and J genes are TRBV30 and TRBJ2-6; 7 bases map to TRBD2. Germline V gene sequence: CDR1 GTSNPN, CDR2 SVGIG (reference sequence). The CDR3 length is 16 residues. J was trimmed by 2 bases and V by 0 bases; bases with no gene match: 4. CDR3 protein: CAWSVTGGTGANVLTF. The CDR3, as DNA: TGTGCCTGGAGTGTAACCGGGGGGACTGGGGCCAACGTCCTGACTTTC. The full variable domain, rest sourced from reference TRBV30 and TRBJ2-6, is SQTIHQWPATLVQPVGSPLSLECTVEGTSNPNLYWYRQAAGRGLQLLFYSVGIGQISSEVPQNLSASRPQDRQFILSSKKLLLSDSGFYLCAWSVTGGTGANVLTFGAGSRLTVL.

Only a few counts were recorded for this clonotype. At one end, the junction sequence differs from germline, possibly due to a read error. The chain is built from TRBV4-1 and TRBJ2-7; 8 nucleotides match TRBD1. This CDR3 has 14 residues. Germline assignment: CDR1 MGHRA and CDR2 YSYEKL. CDR3: CANSPTGGPDEQYF. CDR3 DNA sequence: TGCGCCAACAGCCCTACAGGGGGTCCAGACGAGCAGTACTTC.

This clonotype has a count of ten or more. V usage is TRBV11-2 and J usage is TRBJ2-2; D remains unclear. This CDR3 has 12 residues. The germline V gene encodes CDR1 SGHAT and CDR2 FQNNGV. V shed 6 bases and J shed 5 bases, with 7 bases lying between them. The CDR3 sequence: CASSSWTGELFF. The CDR3 DNA reads as TGTGCCAGCAGTTCTTGGACCGGGGAGCTGTTTTTT.

This clonotype has ten or more counts. Here the CDR3 reads CSAQDNSGNTIYF. In nucleotides, the CDR3 is TGCAGTGCCCAGGACAACTCTGGAAACACCATATATTTT. This rearrangement joins TRBV20-1 to TRBJ1-3; possibly TRBD1 for D (5 bases). The CDR3 has 13 amino acids. The germline V gene encodes CDR1 DFQATT and CDR2 SNEGSKA (reference sequence). V lost 6 bases and J lost 0, with 9 bases in between.

This clonotype was detected ten times or more. The rearrangement links TRBV4-1 to TRBJ2-7; D tentatively reads TRBD1 or TRBD2 (5 bases each). Between the trimmed V and J ends, which lost 2 bases and 3 bases, there was a span of 14 bases. This CDR3 contains 15 residues. Looked up from germline, CDR1 is MGHRA and CDR2 is YSYEKL. The CDR3 loop is CASSQPRDGNYEQYF. The CDR3 nucleotides read TGCGCCAGCAGCCAACCCCGGGACGGAAACTACGAGCAGTACTTC.

This clonotype came up many times. The rearrangement links TRBV5-8 to TRBJ2-5; TRBD1 matches 8 bases. CDR1 SGHTS and CDR2 YDEGEE come from the germline V gene. J gave up 0 bases and V 5 bases, and 12 bases lay outside the gene matches. CDR3 length: 17 amino acids. The CDR3 DNA reads as TGTGCCAGCAGTAGTGGCAGGGGGCGCTTTTACCAAGAGACCCAGTACTTC. This sequence encodes CASSSGRGRFYQETQYF.

A few counts support this clonotype. The chain is built from TRBV11-2 and TRBJ2-2; TRBD1 aligns across 10 bases. Germline CDR1 is SGHAT and CDR2 is FQNNGV. The CDR3 totals 16 residues. V lost 5 bases, J lost 2 bases, and 5 bases stayed unmatched. CDR3 nucleotide sequence: TGTGCCAGCAGCCGACAGGGGGCCGCTAACACCGGGGAGCTGTTTTTT. Amino acids: CASSRQGAANTGELFF.

This clonotype came up once. The chain uses TRBV12-3 or TRBV12-4 and TRBJ2-7; either TRBD1 or TRBD2 may supply D (5 bases each). Between the trimmed V and J ends, which lost 3 bases and 5 bases, there was a span of 14 bases. The CDR3 has 14 residues. The DNA of the CDR3 is TGTGCCAGCAGTTTCCGACACGGGGCGGACGAGCAGTACTTC. Residues: CASSFRHGADEQYF.

This clonotype was seen only a few times. This sequence joins TRBV30 and TRBJ1-2; maybe TRBD1 (5 bases). This CDR3 region has 11 residues. V lost 1 base, J lost 7 bases, and 7 bases lay in between. Germline CDR1 is GTSNPN and CDR2 is SVGIG (reference sequence). This chain's CDR3 is CAWSDRSGYTF. CDR3 bases: TGTGCCTGGAGTGACAGGAGTGGCTACACCTTC. The full variable domain, with the rest looked up from reference TRBV30 and TRBJ1-2, is SQTIHQWPATLVQPVGSPLSLECTVEGTSNPNLYWYRQAAGRGLQLLFYSVGIGQISSEVPQNLSASRPQDRQFILSSKKLLLSDSGFYLCAWSDRSGYTFGSGTRLTVV.

This clonotype was recorded many times. V gene TRBV7-8 combines with J gene TRBJ2-5; possibly TRBD2 for D (5 bases). The CDR3 loop spans 15 amino acids. Germline V gene data show CDR1 as SGHVS and CDR2 as FQNEAQ. Deletions cut 0 bases from V and 5 bases from J, with 13 bases between. For the CDR3, the DNA is TGTGCCAGCAGCTTAGCGCTCGGACCGGGGGAGACCCAGTACTTC. Protein: CASSLALGPGETQYF.

There are many counts of this clonotype. The chain links TRBV5-1 to TRBJ2-7; D is unresolved. The germline V gene has CDR1 SGHRS and CDR2 YFSETQ. V was trimmed by 5 bases and J by 2 bases, leaving 14 bases between them. This CDR3 contains 14 residues. CDR3 DNA: TGCGCCAGCAGATTCGATCATCAAACCTACGAGCAGTACTTC. Protein product: CASRFDHQTYEQYF.

This clonotype has just a few counts. J is TRBJ2-7 and V is TRBV4-2; possibly TRBD1 for D (5 bases). CDR1 and CDR2 (germline): LGHNA, YNFKEQ. V lost 1 base and J 2 bases, leaving 12 bases between the germline ends. The CDR3 contains 15 residues. As DNA, the CDR3 is TGTGCCAGCAGCCAAGCCCTCGCAGGGACCTACGAGCAGTACTTC. Its translation is CASSQALAGTYEQYF.

This clonotype has just a few counts. V gene TRBV30 combines with J gene TRBJ1-5, with D unclear. Germline lookup yields CDR1 GTSNPN and CDR2 SVGIG (reference sequence). The CDR3 runs 13 residues. V was shortened by 2 bases and J by 4 bases, with 9 bases between the two germline ends. This chain's CDR3 is CAWSFMGNQPQHF. CDR3 nucleotides: TGTGCCTGGAGTTTCATGGGGAATCAGCCCCAGCATTTT.

This clonotype has a count of ten or more. The chain uses TRBV10-3 and TRBJ1-1; the D gene is possibly TRBD1 (6 bases). V was pared by 3 bases and J by 7 bases, with 15 bases between. The V gene's germline CDR1 is ENHRY and CDR2 SYGVKD. The CDR3 is 14 residues long. The DNA for the CDR3 is TGTGCCATCAGTGACGACACAGGGATGGGTGAAGCTTTCTTT. Its protein is CAISDDTGMGEAFF.

This chain links TRBV28 with TRBJ2-5; D is perhaps TRBD2 (5 bases). Germline values: CDR1 MDHEN, CDR2 SYDVKM. The CDR3 sequence is 15 residues long. V gave up 2 bases and J gave up 5 bases, with 15 bases separating them. The CDR3 protein is CASSLGGAVLETQYF. CDR3 nucleotide sequence: TGTGCCAGCAGTTTAGGCGGAGCGGTCTTGGAGACCCAGTACTTC.

This clonotype was detected a few times. The chain couples TRBV5-1 to TRBJ1-2; 8 positions match TRBD1. CDR3 length equals 17 residues. V shed 0 bases, J shed 8 bases, and the junction held 15 bases outside the gene matches. CDR1 and CDR2 (germline): SGHRS, YFSETQ. The CDR3 spells CASSLEGQGVSLRGYTF. CDR3 nucleotide sequence: TGCGCCAGCAGCTTGGAAGGACAGGGAGTGTCGCTTAGGGGCTACACCTTC.

J is TRBJ2-2 and V is TRBV5-1; 8 nucleotides line up with TRBD2. Trimming removed 2 bases from V and 2 bases from J; junction bases left unmatched: 2. The CDR3 runs 15 residues. Germline loops: CDR1 SGHRS, CDR2 YFSETQ. This chain's CDR3 is CASSFIAGNTGELFF. CDR3 in DNA: TGCGCCAGCAGCTTCATAGCGGGAAACACCGGGGAGCTGTTTTTT.